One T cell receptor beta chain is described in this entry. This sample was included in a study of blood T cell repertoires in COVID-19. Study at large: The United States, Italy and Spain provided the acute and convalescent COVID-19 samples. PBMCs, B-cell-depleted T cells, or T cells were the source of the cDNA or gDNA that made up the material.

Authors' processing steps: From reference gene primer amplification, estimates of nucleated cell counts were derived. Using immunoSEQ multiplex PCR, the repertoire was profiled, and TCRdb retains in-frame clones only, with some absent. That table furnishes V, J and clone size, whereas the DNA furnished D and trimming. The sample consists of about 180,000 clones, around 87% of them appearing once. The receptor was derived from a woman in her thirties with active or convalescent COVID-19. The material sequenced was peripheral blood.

The DNA of the CDR3 is TGCGCCAGCAGTCGAGGGGGGAACACTGAAGCTTTCTTT. It encodes CASSRGGNTEAFF. The chain couples TRBV10-1 to TRBJ1-1, with a tentative D call TRBD1 (6 bases). This CDR3 spans 13 amino acids. From germline, CDR1 is WNHNN and CDR2 SYGVQD (reference sequence). Trimming took off 5 bases at V and 1 base at J, with 8 bases between the two ends.